These 2 T cell receptor beta chains were all obtained from the same sample, sequenced in a study of T cells in women clearing cervical HPV infection. The protocol was immunoSEQ multiplex PCR, while the TCRdb copy is restricted to in-frame clones and leaves out a portion. This table holds 20,000 to 25,000 clones. The sample consisted of blood buffy coat. All receptors derive from a woman aged 18-70 years with a cervical HPV16 infection that either progressed to CIN3+ or cleared (not recorded which).

Of note for this clone: Read data end 3 residues before the CDR3 end; the end is taken from the germline J gene. This chain joins TRBV6-2 or TRBV6-3 and TRBJ2-3, with 8 nucleotides matching TRBD2. CDR3 length: 15 amino acids. Germline V gene data show CDR1 as MNHEY and CDR2 as SVGEGT. The covered CDR3 bases are TGTGCCAGCAGAACGGGCGGGAGGTCAAGAGAGACG. Amino acid sequence: CASRTGGRSRET. The whole CDR3 is CASRTGGRSRETQYF.

Comment on this clone: The read ends 3 residues shy of where the CDR3 ends; the end is completed using the germline J gene. The V call is TRBV20-1, the J call TRBJ2-7; D possibly corresponds to TRBD1 (5 bases). In germline, CDR1 is DFQATT, CDR2 SNEGSKA (reference sequence). Trimming stripped 6 bases from V and 6 bases from J, with 21 bases between. The CDR3 totals 14 residues. The CDR3 spells CSARKAGPRVEQYF. CDR3 DNA, as far as it was read: TGCAGTGCCCGGAAGGCAGGGCCTAGGGTCGAG.